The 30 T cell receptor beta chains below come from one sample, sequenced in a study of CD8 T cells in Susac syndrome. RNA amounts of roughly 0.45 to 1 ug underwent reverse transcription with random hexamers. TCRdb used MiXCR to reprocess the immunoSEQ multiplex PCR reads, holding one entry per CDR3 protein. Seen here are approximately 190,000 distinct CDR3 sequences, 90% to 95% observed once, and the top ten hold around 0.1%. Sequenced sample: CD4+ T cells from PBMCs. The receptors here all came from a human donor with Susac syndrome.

This chain's CDR3 is CASSFSGTGGNQPQHF. Here the CDR3 DNA reads TGTGCCAGCAGTTTTTCCGGGACAGGGGGCAATCAGCCCCAGCATTTT. The chain carries TRBV5-5 and TRBJ1-5; TRBD1 agrees at 10 bases. V lost 5 bases to trimming and J lost 2 bases; unmatched junction nucleotides: 7. The CDR3 loop spans 16 amino acids. Germline assignment: CDR1 SGHKS and CDR2 YYEKEE (reference sequence). Filled out from reference TRBV5-5 and TRBJ1-5, the complete variable domain reads DAGVTQSPTHLIKTRGQQVTLRCSPISGHKSVSWYQQVLGQGPQFIFQYYEKEERGRGNFPDRFSARQFPNYSSELNVNALLLGDSALYLCASSFSGTGGNQPQHFGDGTRLSIL.

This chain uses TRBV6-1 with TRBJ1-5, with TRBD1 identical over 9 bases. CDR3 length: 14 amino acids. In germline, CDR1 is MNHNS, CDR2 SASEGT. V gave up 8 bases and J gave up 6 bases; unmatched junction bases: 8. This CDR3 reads CASGTGGGGQPQHF. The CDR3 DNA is TGTGCCAGCGGAACAGGGGGCGGAGGTCAGCCCCAGCATTTT.

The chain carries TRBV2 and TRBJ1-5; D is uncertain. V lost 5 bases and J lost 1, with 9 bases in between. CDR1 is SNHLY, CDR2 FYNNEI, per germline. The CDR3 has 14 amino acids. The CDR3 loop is CASSFLMSNQPQHF. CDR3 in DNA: TGTGCCAGCAGTTTCCTGATGAGCAATCAGCCCCAGCATTTT.

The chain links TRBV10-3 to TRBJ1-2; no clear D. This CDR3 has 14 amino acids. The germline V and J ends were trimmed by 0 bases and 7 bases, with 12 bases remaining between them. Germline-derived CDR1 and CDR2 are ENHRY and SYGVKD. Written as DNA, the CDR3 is TGTGCCATCAGTGAGTCGCTGTCGGCGGGTGGCTACACCTTC. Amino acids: CAISESLSAGGYTF.

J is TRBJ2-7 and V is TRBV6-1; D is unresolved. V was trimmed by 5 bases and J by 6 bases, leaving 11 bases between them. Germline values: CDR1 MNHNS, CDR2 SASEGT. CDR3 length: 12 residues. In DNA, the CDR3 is TGTGCCAGCAGTCGGGCTCGGAGCGAGCAGTACTTC. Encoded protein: CASSRARSEQYF.

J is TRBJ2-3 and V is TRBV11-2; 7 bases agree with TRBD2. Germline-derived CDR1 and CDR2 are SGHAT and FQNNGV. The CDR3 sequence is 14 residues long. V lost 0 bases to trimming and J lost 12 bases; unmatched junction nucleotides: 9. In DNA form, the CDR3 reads TGTGCCAGCAGCTTAGAACCCGGACTAGGGATCCAGTATTTT. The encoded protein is CASSLEPGLGIQYF.

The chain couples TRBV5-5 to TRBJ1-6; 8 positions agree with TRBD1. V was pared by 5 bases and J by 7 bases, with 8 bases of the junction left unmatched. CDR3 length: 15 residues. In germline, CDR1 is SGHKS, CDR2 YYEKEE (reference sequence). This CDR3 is CASRHDRGQNSPLHF. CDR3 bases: TGTGCCAGCAGACACGACAGGGGCCAGAATTCACCCCTCCACTTT.

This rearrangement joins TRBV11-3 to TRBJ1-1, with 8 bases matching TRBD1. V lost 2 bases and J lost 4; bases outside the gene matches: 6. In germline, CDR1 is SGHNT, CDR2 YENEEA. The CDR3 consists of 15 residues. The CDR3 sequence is CASSLLDRGITEAFF. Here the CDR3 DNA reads TGTGCCAGCAGCTTACTCGACAGGGGCATCACTGAAGCTTTCTTT. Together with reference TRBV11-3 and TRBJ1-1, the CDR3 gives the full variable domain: EAGVVQSPRYKIIEKKQPVAFWCNPISGHNTLYWYLQNLGQGPELLIRYENEEAVDDSQLPKDRFSAERLKGVDSTLKIQPAELGDSAVYLCASSLLDRGITEAFFGQGTRLTVV.

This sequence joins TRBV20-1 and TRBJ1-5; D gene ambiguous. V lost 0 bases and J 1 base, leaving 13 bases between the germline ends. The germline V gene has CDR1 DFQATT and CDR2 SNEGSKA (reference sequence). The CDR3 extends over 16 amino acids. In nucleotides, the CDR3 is TGCAGTGCTAGAGAACACCGGGAATTAAGCAATCAGCCCCAGCATTTT. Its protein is CSAREHRELSNQPQHF.

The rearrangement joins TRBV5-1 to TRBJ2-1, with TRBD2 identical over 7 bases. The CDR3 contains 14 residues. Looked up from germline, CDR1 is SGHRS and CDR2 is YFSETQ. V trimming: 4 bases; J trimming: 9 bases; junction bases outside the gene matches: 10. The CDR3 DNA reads TGCGCCAGCAGCGGGGGGACTACTGGGAGTGAGCAGTTCTTC. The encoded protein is CASSGGTTGSEQFF.

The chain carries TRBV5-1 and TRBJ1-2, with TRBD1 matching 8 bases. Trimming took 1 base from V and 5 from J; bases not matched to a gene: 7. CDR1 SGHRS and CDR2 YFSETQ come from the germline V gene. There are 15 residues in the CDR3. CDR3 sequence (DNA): TGCGCCAGCAGCTTGCAAGGACAGGGAGGATATGGCTACACCTTC. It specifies CASSLQGQGGYGYTF. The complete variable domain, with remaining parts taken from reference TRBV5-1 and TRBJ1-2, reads KAGVTQTPRYLIKTRGQQVTLSCSPISGHRSVSWYQQTPGQGLQFLFEYFSETQRNKGNFPGRFSGRQFSNSRSEMNVSTLELGDSALYLCASSLQGQGGYGYTFGSGTRLTVV.

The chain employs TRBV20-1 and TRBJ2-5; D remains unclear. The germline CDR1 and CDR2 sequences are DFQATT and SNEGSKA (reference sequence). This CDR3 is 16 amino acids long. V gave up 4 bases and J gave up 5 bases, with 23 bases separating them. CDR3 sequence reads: CSAITQKLFHGETQYF. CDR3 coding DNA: TGCAGTGCTATTACTCAGAAGTTATTTCACGGGGAGACCCAGTACTTC.

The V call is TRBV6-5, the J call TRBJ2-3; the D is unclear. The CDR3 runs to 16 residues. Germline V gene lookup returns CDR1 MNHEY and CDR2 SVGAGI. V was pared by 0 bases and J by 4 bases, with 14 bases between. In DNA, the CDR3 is TGTGCCAGCAGTTACTCACAGCCGCAACGGGCAGATACGCAGTATTTT. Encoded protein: CASSYSQPQRADTQYF.

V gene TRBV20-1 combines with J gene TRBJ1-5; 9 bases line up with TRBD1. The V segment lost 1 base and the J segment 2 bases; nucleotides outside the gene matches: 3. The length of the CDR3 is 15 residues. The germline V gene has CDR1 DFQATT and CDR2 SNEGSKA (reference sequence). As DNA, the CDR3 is TGCAGTGCTAGAGGACGGACAGGGGGCAATCAGCCCCAGCATTTT. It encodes CSARGRTGGNQPQHF.

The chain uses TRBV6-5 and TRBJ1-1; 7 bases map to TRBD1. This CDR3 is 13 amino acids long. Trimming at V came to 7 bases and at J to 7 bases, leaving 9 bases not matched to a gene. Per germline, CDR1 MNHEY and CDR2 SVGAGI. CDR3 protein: CASTNTGVVEAFF. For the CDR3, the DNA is TGTGCCAGCACCAACACAGGGGTGGTTGAAGCTTTCTTT.

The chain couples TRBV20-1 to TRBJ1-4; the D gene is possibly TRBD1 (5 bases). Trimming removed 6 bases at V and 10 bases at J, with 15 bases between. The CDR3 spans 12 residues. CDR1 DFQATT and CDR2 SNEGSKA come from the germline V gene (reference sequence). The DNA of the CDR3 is TGCAGTGCCCCGGACCCCGGGGCAAAACTGTTTTTT. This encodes CSAPDPGAKLFF.

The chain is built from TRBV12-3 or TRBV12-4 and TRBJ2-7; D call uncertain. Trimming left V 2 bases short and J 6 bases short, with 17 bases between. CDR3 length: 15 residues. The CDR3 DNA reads TGTGCCAGCAGTTTAAACCCCACCGTACCGGGCGAGCAGTACTTC. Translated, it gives CASSLNPTVPGEQYF.

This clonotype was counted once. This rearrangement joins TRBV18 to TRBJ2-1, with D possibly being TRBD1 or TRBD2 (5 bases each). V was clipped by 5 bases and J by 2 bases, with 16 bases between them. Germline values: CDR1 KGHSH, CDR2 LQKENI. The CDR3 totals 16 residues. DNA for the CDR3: TGTGCCAGCTCATCGGTATCCGGGACCACCTACAATGAGCAGTTCTTC. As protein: CASSSVSGTTYNEQFF.

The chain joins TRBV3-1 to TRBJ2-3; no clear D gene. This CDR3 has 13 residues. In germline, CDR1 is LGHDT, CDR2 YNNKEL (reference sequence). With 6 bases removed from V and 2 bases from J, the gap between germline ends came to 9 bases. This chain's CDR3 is CASSQRDTDTQYF. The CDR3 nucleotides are TGTGCCAGCAGTCAGAGAGACACAGATACGCAGTATTTT.

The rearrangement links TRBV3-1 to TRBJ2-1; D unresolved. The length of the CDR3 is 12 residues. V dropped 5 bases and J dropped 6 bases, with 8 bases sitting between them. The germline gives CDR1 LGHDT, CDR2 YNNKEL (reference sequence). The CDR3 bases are TGTGCCAGCAGCGGACCAGTCAATGAGCAGTTCTTC. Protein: CASSGPVNEQFF.

CDR3 protein: CASRDSSYNSPLHF. The CDR3, as DNA: TGTGCCAGCAGGGACAGCTCCTATAATTCACCCCTCCACTTT. This chain connects TRBV6-5 to TRBJ1-6, with TRBD1 as a possible D gene (6 bases). The length of the CDR3 is 14 residues. Trimming stripped 6 bases from V and 0 bases from J, with 6 bases between. Germline V gene data show CDR1 as MNHEY and CDR2 as SVGAGI.

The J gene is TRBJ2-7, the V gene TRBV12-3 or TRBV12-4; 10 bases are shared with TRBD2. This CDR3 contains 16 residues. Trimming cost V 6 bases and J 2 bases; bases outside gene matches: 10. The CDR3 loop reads CASSPNIAGGPYEQYF. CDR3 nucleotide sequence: TGTGCCAGCAGCCCTAATATAGCGGGAGGTCCCTACGAGCAGTACTTC.

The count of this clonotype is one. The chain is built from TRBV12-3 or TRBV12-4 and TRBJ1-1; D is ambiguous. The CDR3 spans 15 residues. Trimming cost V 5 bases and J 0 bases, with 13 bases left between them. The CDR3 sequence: CASSTYTDMNTEAFF. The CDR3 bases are TGTGCCAGCAGTACATATACAGACATGAACACTGAAGCTTTCTTT.

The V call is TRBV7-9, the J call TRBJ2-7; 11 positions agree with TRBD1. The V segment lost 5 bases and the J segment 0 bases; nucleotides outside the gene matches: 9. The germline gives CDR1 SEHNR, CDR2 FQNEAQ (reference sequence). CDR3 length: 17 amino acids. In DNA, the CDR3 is TGTGCCAGCAGCATACGGACAGGGGGCTTTCCCTCCTACGAGCAGTACTTC. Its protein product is CASSIRTGGFPSYEQYF.

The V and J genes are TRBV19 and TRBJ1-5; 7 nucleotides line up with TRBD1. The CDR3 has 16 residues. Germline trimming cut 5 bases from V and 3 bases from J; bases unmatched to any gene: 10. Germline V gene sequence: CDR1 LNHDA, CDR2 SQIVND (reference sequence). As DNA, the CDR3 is TGTGCCAGTAGTCCGATCGCAGGGGGATTCAATCAGCCCCAGCATTTT. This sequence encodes CASSPIAGGFNQPQHF.

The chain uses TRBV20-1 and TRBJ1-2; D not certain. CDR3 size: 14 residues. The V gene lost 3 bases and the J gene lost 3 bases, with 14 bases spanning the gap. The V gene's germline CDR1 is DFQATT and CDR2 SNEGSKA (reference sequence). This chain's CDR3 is CSASMGIEDYGYTF. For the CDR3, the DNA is TGCAGTGCTAGTATGGGGATTGAGGACTATGGCTACACCTTC.

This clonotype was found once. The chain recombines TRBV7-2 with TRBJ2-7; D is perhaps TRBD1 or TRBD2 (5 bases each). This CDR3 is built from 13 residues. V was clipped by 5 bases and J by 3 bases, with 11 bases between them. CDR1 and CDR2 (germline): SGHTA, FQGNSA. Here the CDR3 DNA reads TGTGCCAGCAGCAAGGGACCGGACTACGAGCAGTACTTC. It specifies CASSKGPDYEQYF.

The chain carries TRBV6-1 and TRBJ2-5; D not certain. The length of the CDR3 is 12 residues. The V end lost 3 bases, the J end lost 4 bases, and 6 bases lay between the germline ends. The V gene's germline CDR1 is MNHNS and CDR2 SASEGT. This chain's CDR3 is CASSEIGETQYF. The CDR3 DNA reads TGTGCCAGCAGTGAGATAGGAGAGACCCAGTACTTC.

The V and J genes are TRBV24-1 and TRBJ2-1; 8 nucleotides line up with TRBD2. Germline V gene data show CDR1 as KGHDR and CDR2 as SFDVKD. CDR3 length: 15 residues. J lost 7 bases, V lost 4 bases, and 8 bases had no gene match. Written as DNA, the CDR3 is TGTGCCACCAGTGAACCTACTAGCGGCGGGAATGAGCAGTTCTTC. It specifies CATSEPTSGGNEQFF.

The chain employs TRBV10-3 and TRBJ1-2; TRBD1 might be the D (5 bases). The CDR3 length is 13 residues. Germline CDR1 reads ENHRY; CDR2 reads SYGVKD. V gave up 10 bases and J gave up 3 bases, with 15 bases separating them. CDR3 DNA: TGTGCCACCCGCCGTGGGGACGACTATGGCTACACCTTC. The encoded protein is CATRRGDDYGYTF.